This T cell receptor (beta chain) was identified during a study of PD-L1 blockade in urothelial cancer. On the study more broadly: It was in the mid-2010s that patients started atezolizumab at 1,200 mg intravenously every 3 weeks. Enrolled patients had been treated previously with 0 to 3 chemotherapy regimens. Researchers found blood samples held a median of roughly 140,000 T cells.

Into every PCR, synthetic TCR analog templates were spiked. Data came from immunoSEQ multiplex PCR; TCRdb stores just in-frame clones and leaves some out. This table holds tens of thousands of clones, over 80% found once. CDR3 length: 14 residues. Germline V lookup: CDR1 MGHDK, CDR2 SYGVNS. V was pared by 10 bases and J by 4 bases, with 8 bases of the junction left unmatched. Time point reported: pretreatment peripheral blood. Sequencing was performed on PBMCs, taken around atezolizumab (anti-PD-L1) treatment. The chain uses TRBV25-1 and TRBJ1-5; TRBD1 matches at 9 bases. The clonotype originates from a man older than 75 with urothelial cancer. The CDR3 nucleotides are TGTGCCATTACTACCGGGACAGGGAATCAGCCCCAGCATTTT. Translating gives CAITTGTGNQPQHF.